This entry lists 10 T cell receptor beta chains sequenced from one sample in a study of T cell responses to AZD1222 COVID-19 vaccine. The method was immunoSEQ multiplex PCR; TCRdb's version includes in-frame clones alone and lacks a portion of them. The repertoire has 250,000 to 300,000 clones, around 93% of them found once; the top ten carry 0.55%. Sequences were derived from peripheral blood, sampled 28 days after the second AZD1222 dose. These receptors were obtained from an adult who received the AZD1222 COVID-19 vaccine.

J is TRBJ1-1 and V is TRBV5-1, with a weak D call TRBD1 (6 bases). Germline V gene sequence: CDR1 SGHRS, CDR2 YFSETQ. V lost 2 bases, J lost 5 bases, and 16 bases lay in between. The CDR3 has 15 amino acids. CDR3 DNA sequence: TGCGCCAGCAGCTTTAGTGGGGGGCAGGGAACTGAAGCTTTCTTT. Its translation is CASSFSGGQGTEAFF. Full variable domain (missing parts from reference TRBV5-1 and TRBJ1-1): KAGVTQTPRYLIKTRGQQVTLSCSPISGHRSVSWYQQTPGQGLQFLFEYFSETQRNKGNFPGRFSGRQFSNSRSEMNVSTLELGDSALYLCASSFSGGQGTEAFFGQGTRLTVV.

The rearrangement joins TRBV18 to TRBJ1-5, with D possibly being TRBD1 (5 bases). V gave up 6 bases and J gave up 7 bases, with 19 bases separating them. The CDR3 is 15 residues long. The germline V gene has CDR1 KGHSH and CDR2 LQKENI. CDR3 residues: CASSRSQGGGQPQHF. The CDR3 nucleotides are TGTGCCAGCTCCCGATCCCAGGGAGGAGGCCAGCCCCAGCATTTT.

V usage is TRBV7-2 and J usage is TRBJ2-7, with TRBD2 matching over 8 bases. This CDR3 comprises 17 residues. V lost 5 bases to trimming and J lost 3 bases; unmatched junction nucleotides: 15. Germline V gives CDR1 SGHTA, CDR2 FQGNSA. As DNA, the CDR3 is TGTGCCAGCAGCCCTAGCTGGAGGCGGGAGGCGCACTACGAGCAGTACTTC. It translates to CASSPSWRREAHYEQYF.

The V gene is TRBV5-3, the J gene TRBJ1-5, with no clear D. TRBV5-3 is filed as an ORF, its function uncertain. Trimming took 0 bases from V and 5 from J, leaving 15 bases between them. The CDR3 extends over 16 amino acids. CDR3 amino acids: CARSLEEAGSYQPQHF. As DNA, the CDR3 is TGTGCCAGAAGCTTGGAGGAGGCCGGATCCTATCAGCCCCAGCATTTT.

The chain uses TRBV6-5 and TRBJ2-2, with D hard to call. Germline CDR1 and CDR2: MNHEY and SVGAGI. This CDR3 has 15 residues. The V end lost 2 bases, the J end lost 0 bases, and 7 bases lay between the germline ends. In nucleotides, the CDR3 is TGTGCCAGCAGTTACAGTTACGCGAACACCGGGGAGCTGTTTTTT. This gives the protein CASSYSYANTGELFF.

The chain links TRBV3-1 (or the pseudogene TRBV3-2) to TRBJ1-6; no reliable D call. The CDR3 has 16 residues. With 4 bases removed from V and 7 bases from J, the gap between germline ends came to 17 bases. Germline-derived CDR1 and CDR2 are LGHDT and YNNKEL (reference sequence). As DNA, the CDR3 is TGTGCCAGCAGCCGTCGCCCCGCGATATCGAATTCACCCCTCCACTTT. Translated, it gives CASSRRPAISNSPLHF.

The table lists this clone with a count of one. This sequence joins TRBV25-1 and TRBJ1-1; possibly TRBD1 for D (6 bases). Germline CDR1 and CDR2: MGHDK and SYGVNS. The CDR3 runs to 15 residues. V lost 4 bases, J lost 0 bases, and 12 bases lay in between. The CDR3 loop is CASSGGGWMNTEAFF. For the CDR3, the DNA is TGTGCCAGCAGTGGGGGGGGCTGGATGAACACTGAAGCTTTCTTT.

The chain links TRBV28 to TRBJ1-5, with 9 bases lining up with TRBD1. The CDR3 runs 15 residues. Germline V gene sequence: CDR1 MDHEN, CDR2 SYDVKM. Trimming took 6 bases from V and 3 from J; bases not matched to a gene: 6. CDR3 coding DNA: TGTGCCAGCAGGCTGGACAGGGGATTCAATCAGCCCCAGCATTTT. It is translated as CASRLDRGFNQPQHF.

The CDR3 is CASSVLEPRETQYF. Here the CDR3 DNA reads TGCGCCAGCAGCGTGCTAGAGCCGCGGGAGACCCAGTACTTC. The V call is TRBV5-1, the J call TRBJ2-5; D is unclear. The V and J ends lost 4 bases and 5 bases respectively, with 15 bases between them. Germline lookup yields CDR1 SGHRS and CDR2 YFSETQ. There are 14 residues in the CDR3.

The chain combines TRBV7-8 with TRBJ2-6; D call uncertain. Germline lookup yields CDR1 SGHVS and CDR2 FQNEAQ. Between the trimmed V and J ends, which lost 2 bases and 2 bases, there was a span of 7 bases. The CDR3 totals 15 residues. Here the CDR3 reads CASSLIRAGANVLTF. The CDR3 DNA reads as TGTGCCAGCAGCTTAATCCGGGCTGGGGCCAACGTCCTGACTTTC.